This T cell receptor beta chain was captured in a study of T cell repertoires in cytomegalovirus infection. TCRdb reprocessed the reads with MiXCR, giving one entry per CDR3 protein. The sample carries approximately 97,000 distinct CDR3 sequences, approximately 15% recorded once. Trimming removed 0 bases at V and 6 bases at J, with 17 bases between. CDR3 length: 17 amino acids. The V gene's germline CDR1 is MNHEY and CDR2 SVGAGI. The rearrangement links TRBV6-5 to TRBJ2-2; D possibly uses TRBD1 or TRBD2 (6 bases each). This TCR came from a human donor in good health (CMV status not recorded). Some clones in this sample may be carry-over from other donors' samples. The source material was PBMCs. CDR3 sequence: CASSYSLPQGGSGELFF. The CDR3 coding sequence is TGTGCCAGCAGTTACTCGTTACCCCAAGGGGGGTCCGGGGAGCTGTTTTTT.